Below, one T cell receptor (beta chain) is given with its context. The antigen is not known. The time point denotes: newly diagnosed, previously untreated cHL patient sample. PBMCs from untreated, newly diagnosed classical Hodgkin lymphoma were comparison samples. The method was immunoSEQ multiplex PCR; TCRdb's version includes in-frame clones alone and lacks a portion of them. Here the sample spans tens of thousands of clones, approximately 91% being singletons. This specimen comes from a study of PD-1 blockade in classical Hodgkin lymphoma. Overall study results and limits: Still unresolved is the cause of the repertoire differences, which may be disease activity or prior therapy. Lower baseline TCR diversity was reported for newly diagnosed patients than for healthy donors.

The CDR3 has 13 residues. CDR1 and CDR2 from the germline V gene are MNHEY and SMNVEV (reference sequence). The V segment lost 8 bases and the J segment 5 bases; nucleotides outside the gene matches: 6. The specimen sequenced was peripheral blood mononuclear cells (PBMCs). The genes are TRBV27 and TRBJ1-1, with 9 bases lining up with TRBD1. This sequence was found in a human donor with classical Hodgkin lymphoma. DNA of the CDR3: TGTGCCAGCGGTCCGACAGGGGGAACTGAAGCTTTCTTT. Its translation is CASGPTGGTEAFF.